These T cell receptor beta chains were read from a single sample in a study of control samples from healthy donors and cancer patients. The assay was immunoSEQ multiplex PCR, and TCRdb's table has in-frame clones only and misses some. The table includes more than 25,000 clones, approximately 94% detected once. Sequencing used blood. These receptors originate from a man aged 55 to 70 in good health. Each CDR3 is given with its conserved first and last residue. Fields, in order: clone size, V gene, D gene, CDR3 protein. A D gene is named only where the DNA matches it firmly. The size entry is marked missing in some rows and otherwise reads once, few, many or a size class.

-	TRBV12-1	-	CASSLSGGGEFF
-	TRBV10-3	-	CASRGSGGSSDTQYF
-	TRBV20-1	-	CSASNKNYGYTF
-	TRBV4-3	-	CASSHSAGDPEAFF
-	TRBV29-1	-	CSGQVAGANVLTF
large	TRBV7-2	TRBD1	CASSNTGGGNTIYF
-	TRBV29-1	-	CSVEDRPAGQGYTF
-	TRBV7-9	-	CASSSDPSGAVSTGELFF
-	TRBV6-5	-	CASLYPGGHYGYTF
few	TRBV7-9	TRBD1	CASSHGQGNTEAFF
-	TRBV28	-	CASSTNRVDGYTF
few	TRBV7-6	-	CASSLRGPQLRHCGYTF
-	TRBV12-5	-	CASGYGERQETQYF
-	TRBV19	-	CASSIGTRGSSTDTQYF
-	TRBV7-2	-	CASSYRQVGNTEAFF
-	TRBV11-2	-	CASEGGISYGYTF
-	TRBV18	TRBD1	CASSPPPGQGIQPQHF
-	TRBV12-3/TRBV12-4	-	CASNRGGFTEAFF
-	TRBV9	-	CASSVEPGSGNTIYF
-	TRBV10-2	-	CASRGTSNTGELFF
-	TRBV5-8	TRBD2	CASSPRTGGPETQYF
-	TRBV5-6	TRBD1	CASSTYTGAGNQPQHF
-	TRBV12-3/TRBV12-4	-	CASSLELNEKLFF
-	TRBV11-2	-	CASSLYRSGSGEAFF
-	TRBV9	-	CASSPDINTEAFF
-	TRBV7-9	-	CASSLEVNSPLHF
-	TRBV9	TRBD2	CASSAGPGLANEQFF
-	TRBV24-1	-	CATSAGPNYGYTF
-	TRBV7-9	-	CASQDRKYEQYF
-	TRBV14	TRBD2	CASSQDTGGRETQYF
-	TRBV3-1/TRBV3-2	TRBD2	CASSPSGGGDTQYF
-	TRBV4-3	-	CASSQDTASYNSPLHF
-	TRBV14	-	CASSQGVFSSYQETQYF
-	TRBV4-2	-	CASSQGGGQLTFF
-	TRBV10-3	TRBD2	CAISDGGGAWAQYF
-	TRBV12-3/TRBV12-4	TRBD1	CASSFGQGGGYTF
-	TRBV11-2	TRBD2	CASSTEAARGFLGTGELFF